The present entry profiles one TCR beta chain with its context. This entry is derived from a study of technical replicates of blood from a few donors. This table comes from immunoSEQ multiplex PCR, and its TCRdb copy is limited to in-frame clones, with some not included. The data show tens of thousands of clones, 95% seen once. The sequencing sample was made of T cells isolated from PBMCs. This sequence originates from a human donor in good health.

CDR3 nucleotide sequence: TGCGCCAGCAGCTTAACCGGGACTAGCGAGGAGACCCAGTACTTC. It encodes CASSLTGTSEETQYF. V and J are TRBV5-1 and TRBJ2-5; the match to TRBD2 covers 10 bases. V gave up 2 bases and J gave up 5 bases; unmatched junction bases: 6. This CDR3 is built from 15 residues. Germline values: CDR1 SGHRS, CDR2 YFSETQ.